This T cell receptor (beta chain) was sequenced for a study of T cell changes during pregnancy in multiple sclerosis. Germline V gives CDR1 SGHVS, CDR2 FQNEAQ. Trimming removed 2 bases from V and 4 bases from J, with 11 bases in between. CDR3 length equals 14 residues. Sequenced by immunoSEQ multiplex PCR; TCRdb stores in-frame clones only, minus some. The table records 90,000 or so clones, around 90% of them present only once. The sample was peripheral blood, taken in the first trimester of pregnancy. The sequence came from a female donor in good health, enrolled as a control in a pregnancy study. This sequence joins TRBV7-8 and TRBJ1-2; D gene unclear. CDR3 in DNA: TGTGCCAGCAGCTTAATCGCGGCTTCCTATGGCTACACCTTC. Its translation is CASSLIAASYGYTF.